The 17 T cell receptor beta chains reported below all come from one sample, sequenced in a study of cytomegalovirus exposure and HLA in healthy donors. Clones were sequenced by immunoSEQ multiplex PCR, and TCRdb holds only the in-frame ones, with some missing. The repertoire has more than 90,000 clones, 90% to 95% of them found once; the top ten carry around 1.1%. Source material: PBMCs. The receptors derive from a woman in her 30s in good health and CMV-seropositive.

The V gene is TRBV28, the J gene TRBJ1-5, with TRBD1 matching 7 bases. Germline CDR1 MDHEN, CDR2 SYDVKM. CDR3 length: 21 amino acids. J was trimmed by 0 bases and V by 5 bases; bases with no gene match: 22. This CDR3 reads CASSPRTGWTVQGNSNQPQHF. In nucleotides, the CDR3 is TGTGCCAGCAGTCCACGGACAGGATGGACGGTACAGGGAAATAGCAATCAGCCCCAGCATTTT.

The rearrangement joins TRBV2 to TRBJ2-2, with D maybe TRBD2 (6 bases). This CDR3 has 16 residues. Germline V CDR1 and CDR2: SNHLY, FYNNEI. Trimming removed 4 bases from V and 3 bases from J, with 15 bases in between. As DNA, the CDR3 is TGTGCCAGCAGTGGGCGAGCCCGCGGGGACACCGGGGAGCTGTTTTTT. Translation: CASSGRARGDTGELFF.

The CDR3 region is CASSLLGGRAHEQFF. CDR3 DNA: TGTGCCAGCAGCTTACTCGGCGGGAGGGCCCATGAGCAGTTCTTC. The chain is built from TRBV11-2 and TRBJ2-1; 9 nucleotides agree with TRBD2. Unmatched junction bases numbered 7, after V lost 2 bases and J lost 8 bases. Germline CDR1 SGHAT, CDR2 FQNNGV. There are 15 residues in the CDR3.

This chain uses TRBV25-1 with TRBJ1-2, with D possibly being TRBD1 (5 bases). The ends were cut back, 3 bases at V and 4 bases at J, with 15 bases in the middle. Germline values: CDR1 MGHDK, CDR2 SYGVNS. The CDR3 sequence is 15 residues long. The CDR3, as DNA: TGTGCCAGCAGTGATTTAGGGAGGGACGGCTATGGCTACACCTTC. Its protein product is CASSDLGRDGYGYTF.

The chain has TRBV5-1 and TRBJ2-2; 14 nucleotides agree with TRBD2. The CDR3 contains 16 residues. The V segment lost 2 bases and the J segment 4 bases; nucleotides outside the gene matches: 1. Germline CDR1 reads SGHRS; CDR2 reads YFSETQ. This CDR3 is CASSFGTSGSTGELFF. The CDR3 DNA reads TGCGCCAGCAGCTTTGGGACTAGCGGGAGCACCGGGGAGCTGTTTTTT.

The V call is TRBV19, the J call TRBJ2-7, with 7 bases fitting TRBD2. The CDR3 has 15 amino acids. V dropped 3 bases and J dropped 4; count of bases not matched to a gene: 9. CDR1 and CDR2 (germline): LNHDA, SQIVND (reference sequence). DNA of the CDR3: TGTGCCAGTAGTATTTTATACGGGAGGAGGTACGAGCAGTACTTC. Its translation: CASSILYGRRYEQYF.

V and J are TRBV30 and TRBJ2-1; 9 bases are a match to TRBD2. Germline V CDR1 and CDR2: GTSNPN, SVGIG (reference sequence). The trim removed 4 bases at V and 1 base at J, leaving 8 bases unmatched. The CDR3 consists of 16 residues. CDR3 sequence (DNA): TGTGCCTGGATCCCTAGGCGGGAGGGGTCCTACAATGAGCAGTTCTTC. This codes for CAWIPRREGSYNEQFF.

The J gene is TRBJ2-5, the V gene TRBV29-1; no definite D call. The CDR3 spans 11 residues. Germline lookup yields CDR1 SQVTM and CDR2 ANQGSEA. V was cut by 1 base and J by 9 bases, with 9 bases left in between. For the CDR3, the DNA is TGCAGCGTTGAAGGGAGACCGGCCCAGTACTTC. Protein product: CSVEGRPAQYF.

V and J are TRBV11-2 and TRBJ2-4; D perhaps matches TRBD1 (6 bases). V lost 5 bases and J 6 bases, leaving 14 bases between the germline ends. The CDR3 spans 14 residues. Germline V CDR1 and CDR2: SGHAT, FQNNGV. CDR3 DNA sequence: TGTGCCAGCAGCCGCAGACAGGAGACAAACATTCAGTACTTC. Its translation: CASSRRQETNIQYF.

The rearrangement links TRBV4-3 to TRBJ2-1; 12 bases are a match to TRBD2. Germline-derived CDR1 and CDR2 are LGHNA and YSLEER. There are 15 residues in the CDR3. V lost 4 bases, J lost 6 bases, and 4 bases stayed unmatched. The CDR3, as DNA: TGCGCCAGCAGCCCTCTAGCGGGAGGGCCCAATGAGCAGTTCTTC. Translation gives CASSPLAGGPNEQFF.

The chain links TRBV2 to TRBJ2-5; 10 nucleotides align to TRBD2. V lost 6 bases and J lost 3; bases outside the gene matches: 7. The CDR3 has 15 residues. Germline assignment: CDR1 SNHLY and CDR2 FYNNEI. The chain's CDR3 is CASRRRLAGEETQYF. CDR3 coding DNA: TGTGCCAGCAGGAGGAGGCTAGCGGGGGAAGAGACCCAGTACTTC.

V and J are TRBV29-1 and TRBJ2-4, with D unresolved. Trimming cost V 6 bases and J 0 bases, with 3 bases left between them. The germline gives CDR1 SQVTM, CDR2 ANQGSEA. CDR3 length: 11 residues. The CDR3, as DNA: TGCAGCGTACTAGCCAAAAACATTCAGTACTTC. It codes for CSVLAKNIQYF.

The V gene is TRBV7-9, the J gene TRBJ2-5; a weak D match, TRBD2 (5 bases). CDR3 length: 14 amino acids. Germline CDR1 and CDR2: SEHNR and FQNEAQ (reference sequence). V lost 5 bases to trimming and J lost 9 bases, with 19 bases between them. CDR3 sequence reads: CASSLGLPTDPQYF. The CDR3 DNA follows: TGTGCCAGCAGCCTCGGACTGCCGACCGACCCCCAGTACTTC.

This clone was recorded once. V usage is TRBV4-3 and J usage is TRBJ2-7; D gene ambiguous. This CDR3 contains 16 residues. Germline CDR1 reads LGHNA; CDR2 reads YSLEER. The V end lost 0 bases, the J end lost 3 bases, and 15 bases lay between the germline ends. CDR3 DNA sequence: TGCGCCAGCAGCCAAGATCTTGCTAGTGGCATCTACGAGCAGTACTTC. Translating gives CASSQDLASGIYEQYF.

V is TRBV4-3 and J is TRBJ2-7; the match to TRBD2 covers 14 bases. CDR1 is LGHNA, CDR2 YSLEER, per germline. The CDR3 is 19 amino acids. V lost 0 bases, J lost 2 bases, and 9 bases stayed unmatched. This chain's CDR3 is CASSQELSGTSGGTYEQYF. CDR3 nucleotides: TGCGCCAGCAGCCAAGAACTATCCGGGACTAGCGGGGGTACCTACGAGCAGTACTTC.

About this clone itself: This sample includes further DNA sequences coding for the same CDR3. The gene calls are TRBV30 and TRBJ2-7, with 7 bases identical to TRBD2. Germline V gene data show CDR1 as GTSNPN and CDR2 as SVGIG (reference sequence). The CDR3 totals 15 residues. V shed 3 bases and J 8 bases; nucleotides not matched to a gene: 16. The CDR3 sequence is CAWSVVGGGTEKQYF. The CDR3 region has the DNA TGTGCCTGGAGCGTAGTGGGGGGAGGGACGGAAAAGCAGTACTTC.

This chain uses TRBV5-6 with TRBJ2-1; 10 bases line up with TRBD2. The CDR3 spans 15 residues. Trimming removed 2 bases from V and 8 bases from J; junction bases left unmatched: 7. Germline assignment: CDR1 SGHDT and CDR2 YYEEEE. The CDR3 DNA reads TGTGCCAGCAGCTTCCCGGGACTAGCGACGGATGAGCAGTTCTTC. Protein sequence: CASSFPGLATDEQFF.